Here is one T cell receptor (beta chain) with its context. The CDR3 has 15 amino acids. Germline CDR1 is MGHRA and CDR2 is YSYEKL. V was pared by 0 bases and J by 2 bases, with 7 bases between. The record originates from a study of blood T cell repertoires in COVID-19. Study information: PBMCs, B-cell-depleted T cells, or T cells provided the cDNA or gDNA that made up the material.

Authors' analysis steps: Amplification of reference gene primers provided the estimated nucleated cell counts. Assay used: immunoSEQ multiplex PCR; TCRdb lists only in-frame clones, some missing. D and trimming come from the DNA, and the V and J calls and clone size come from that table. Of approximately 41,000 clones detected, over 75% appear once; the ten largest clones hold about 40%. Sequencing was done on a sample of peripheral blood. The clonotype originates from a man aged 35 to 55 with active or convalescent COVID-19. The chain links TRBV4-1 to TRBJ2-2; D gene ambiguous. CDR3 DNA: TGCGCCAGCAGCCAAGATACCAGAAACACCGGGGAGCTGTTTTTT. Translated, it gives CASSQDTRNTGELFF.